The 28 T cell receptor beta chains below were found in one sample sequenced in a study of T cells after yellow fever vaccination. TCRdb redid the calling of the 5' RACE reads with MiXCR, one entry per CDR3 protein. The table records fewer than 650,000 distinct CDR3 sequences, roughly a fifth of them present only once. This specimen consisted of PBMCs, obtained approximately 20 days after the first yellow fever vaccination. These receptors all stem from a man between 18 and 35 years old who received the YFV17D yellow fever vaccine.

This clonotype was recorded a few times. The genes are TRBV5-6 and TRBJ2-2; D call uncertain. The CDR3 totals 15 residues. Germline V CDR1 and CDR2: SGHDT, YYEEEE. The V end lost 4 bases, the J end lost 7 bases, and 17 bases lay between the germline ends. The CDR3 loop is CASSPKMGWSGELFF. In nucleotides, the CDR3 is TGTGCCAGCAGCCCAAAAATGGGATGGAGCGGGGAGCTGTTTTTT.

Written as DNA, the CDR3 is TGCGCCAGCAGCGGAGGGGGGATTGAAGCTTTCTTT. Amino acid sequence: CASSGGGIEAFF. V and J are TRBV5-1 and TRBJ1-1; D is perhaps TRBD1 (6 bases). There are 12 residues in the CDR3. Looked up from germline, CDR1 is SGHRS and CDR2 is YFSETQ. Trimming pared 4 bases from V and 7 bases from J, leaving 11 bases between.

This clonotype has only a few counts. The V and J genes are TRBV24-1 and TRBJ1-1; the D is unclear. Germline V CDR1 and CDR2: KGHDR, SFDVKD. The ends were cut back, 10 bases at V and 0 bases at J, with 11 bases in the middle. This CDR3 spans 13 amino acids. CDR3 in DNA: TGTGCCACGAAACAGAATATGAACACTGAAGCTTTCTTT. Translating gives CATKQNMNTEAFF.

The table lists this clonotype with a few counts. V usage is TRBV11-2 and J usage is TRBJ2-2, with 7 positions matching TRBD2. The CDR3 has 16 residues. The germline gives CDR1 SGHAT, CDR2 FQNNGV. After removal of 5 bases from V and 3 bases from J, the junction contained 9 bases not matched to a gene. The DNA of the CDR3 is TGTGCCAGCAGCCCCAATCGGGACTATCACACCGGGGAGCTGTTTTTT. The encoded protein is CASSPNRDYHTGELFF.

This clonotype was recorded a few times. The chain links TRBV4-2 to TRBJ2-4; D might be TRBD2 (6 bases). CDR1 and CDR2 from the germline V gene are LGHNA and YNFKEQ. CDR3 length: 16 residues. The V and J ends lost 0 bases and 7 bases respectively, with 16 bases between them. In DNA form, the CDR3 reads TGTGCCAGCAGCCAAGACCCCGCCGGGGGATTCAACATTCAGTACTTC. Translated: CASSQDPAGGFNIQYF.

This clonotype was observed a single time. The chain carries TRBV4-3 and TRBJ1-3; D is uncertain. Trimming took off 1 base at V and 8 bases at J, with 3 bases between the two ends. The CDR3 consists of 11 residues. Germline V CDR1 and CDR2: LGHNA, YSLEER. DNA for the CDR3: TGCGCCAGCAGCCAAGCTGACACCATATATTTT. This codes for CASSQADTIYF.

In nucleotides, the CDR3 is TGTGCCAGCAGCTTAGTGGGGGGAGCGAGCACCGGGGAGCTGTTTTTT. It codes for CASSLVGGASTGELFF. The chain is built from TRBV7-2 and TRBJ2-2; D possibly corresponds to TRBD2 (6 bases). The V end lost 1 base, the J end lost 4 bases, and 13 bases lay between the germline ends. Looked up from germline, CDR1 is SGHTA and CDR2 is FQGNSA. The CDR3 sequence is 16 residues long.

The gene calls are TRBV20-1 and TRBJ1-2; 8 nucleotides match TRBD1. Germline loops: CDR1 DFQATT, CDR2 SNEGSKA (reference sequence). V gave up 2 bases and J gave up 5 bases; unmatched junction bases: 7. The CDR3 loop spans 14 amino acids. Here the CDR3 DNA reads TGCAGTGCTAGAAGCCAGGGGGCCTCTTATGGCTACACCTTC. It encodes CSARSQGASYGYTF.

V is TRBV4-1 and J is TRBJ1-1; D ambiguous. Germline V CDR1 and CDR2: MGHRA, YSYEKL. V was shortened by 6 bases and J by 3 bases, with 11 bases between the two germline ends. The length of the CDR3 is 13 residues. CDR3 region: CASRHSADTEAFF. The CDR3 DNA follows: TGCGCCAGCAGGCATTCTGCGGACACTGAAGCTTTCTTT.

The table lists this clonotype with a few counts. V usage is TRBV28 and J usage is TRBJ2-7, with 10 bases identical to TRBD2. Germline CDR1 is MDHEN and CDR2 is SYDVKM. CDR3 length: 16 amino acids. Trimming cost V 10 bases and J 3 bases; bases outside gene matches: 15. The CDR3 DNA follows: TGTGCCAACAATCCCAAACTAGCGGGGTCCCTCTACGAGCAGTACTTC. Translating it yields CANNPKLAGSLYEQYF.

This clonotype has just a few counts. The chain couples TRBV11-1 to TRBJ2-5; 13 nucleotides line up with TRBD2. In germline, CDR1 is SGHAT, CDR2 FQDESV (reference sequence). V shed 5 bases and J 4 bases; nucleotides not matched to a gene: 13. The CDR3 is made up of 18 amino acids. The CDR3 loop is CASSPSHGTSGEGETQYF. CDR3 DNA: TGTGCCAGCAGCCCCTCCCACGGGACTAGCGGGGAAGGAGAGACCCAGTACTTC.

This sequence joins TRBV12-3 or TRBV12-4 and TRBJ2-7; a possible D gene is TRBD2 (6 bases). The CDR3 extends over 14 amino acids. Between the trimmed V and J ends, which lost 3 bases and 0 bases, there was a span of 9 bases. DNA of the CDR3: TGTGCCAGCAGTTTTACGGGGGACTCCTACGAGCAGTACTTC. Translated: CASSFTGDSYEQYF.

This clonotype occurred a few times. The genes are TRBV7-9 and TRBJ2-7, with TRBD1 as a possible D gene (6 bases). CDR3 length equals 14 residues. Germline V lookup: CDR1 SEHNR, CDR2 FQNEAQ (reference sequence). V was shortened by 5 bases and J by 1 base, with 12 bases between the two germline ends. The CDR3, as DNA: TGTGCCAGCAGCCCGTCACAGGGTTCCTACGAGCAGTACTTC. This gives the protein CASSPSQGSYEQYF.

The chain carries TRBV20-1 and TRBJ1-1; 8 positions agree with TRBD1. Germline CDR1 DFQATT, CDR2 SNEGSKA (reference sequence). Losses at the gene ends were 8 bases for V and 0 bases for J; bases not matched to a gene: 2. The CDR3 spans 12 residues. The CDR3 sequence: CSPGQVNTEAFF. Here the CDR3 DNA reads TGCAGTCCGGGACAGGTGAACACTGAAGCTTTCTTT.

This clonotype was observed a handful of times. The chain employs TRBV7-2 and TRBJ1-2, with unresolved D. The CDR3 consists of 15 residues. V was clipped by 0 bases and J by 2 bases, with 10 bases between them. The germline gives CDR1 SGHTA, CDR2 FQGNSA. CDR3 sequence: CASSLASVGNYGYTF. In nucleotides, the CDR3 is TGTGCCAGCAGCTTAGCGTCGGTAGGGAACTATGGCTACACCTTC.

This sequence joins TRBV6-5 and TRBJ2-5; 8 bases are a match to TRBD1. Germline CDR1 is MNHEY and CDR2 is SVGAGI. The CDR3 is made up of 14 amino acids. Trimming at V came to 3 bases and at J to 5 bases, leaving 5 bases not matched to a gene. CDR3 in DNA: TGTGCCAGCAGTTATCAGGGGGCTCGGGAGACCCAGTACTTC. This translates into CASSYQGARETQYF.

This rearrangement joins TRBV5-4 to TRBJ2-7; D may be TRBD1 (5 bases). The V and J ends lost 4 bases and 6 bases respectively, with 14 bases between them. The CDR3 extends over 13 amino acids. CDR1 and CDR2 from the germline V gene are SGHNT and YYREEE (reference sequence). This CDR3 is CASSRRAASEQYF. In DNA, the CDR3 is TGTGCCAGCAGCCGCAGGGCGGCCTCCGAGCAGTACTTC. Full variable domain (outside the CDR3, taken from reference TRBV5-4 and TRBJ2-7): ETGVTQSPTHLIKTRGQQVTLRCSSQSGHNTVSWYQQALGQGPQFIFQYYREEENGRGNFPPRFSGLQFPNYSSELNVNALELDDSALYLCASSRRAASEQYFGPGTRLTVT.

The table lists this clonotype with a few counts. This rearrangement joins TRBV4-1 to TRBJ2-1, with no clear D. The V end lost 1 base, the J end lost 4 bases, and 11 bases lay between the germline ends. This CDR3 contains 15 residues. CDR1 is MGHRA, CDR2 YSYEKL, per germline. The CDR3 sequence: CASSQGQVPYNEQFF. Here the CDR3 DNA reads TGCGCCAGCAGCCAAGGGCAGGTACCTTACAATGAGCAGTTCTTC.

This clonotype occurred a few times. CDR3 loop: CASSQGPSRTDTQYF. CDR3 bases: TGTGCCAGCAGCCAAGGACCTAGTCGCACAGATACGCAGTATTTT. The chain links TRBV3-1 to TRBJ2-3; D not resolved. V was shortened by 1 base and J by 1 base, with 9 bases between the two germline ends. Germline loops: CDR1 LGHDT, CDR2 YNNKEL (reference sequence). This CDR3 has 15 residues.

The chain carries TRBV29-1 and TRBJ2-7; D call uncertain. The germline gives CDR1 SQVTM, CDR2 ANQGSEA. CDR3 size: 12 residues. Deletions cut 6 bases from V and 4 bases from J, with 13 bases between. CDR3 residues: CSVIDSFYEQYV. CDR3 DNA: TGCAGCGTGATAGACTCCTTTTACGAGCAGTACGTC.

The rearrangement joins TRBV3-1 to TRBJ2-5; TRBD2 agrees at 8 bases. CDR3 length: 17 residues. CDR1 is LGHDT, CDR2 YNNKEL, per germline (reference sequence). With 2 bases clipped from V and 5 bases from J, the junction kept 13 bases outside the gene matches. The CDR3 reads CASSQTGTRPVWETQYF. In DNA, the CDR3 is TGTGCCAGCAGCCAAACGGGGACTAGACCCGTTTGGGAGACCCAGTACTTC.

This clonotype was counted a few times. V and J are TRBV18 and TRBJ1-4, with a tentative D call TRBD1 (5 bases). The V gene's germline CDR1 is KGHSH and CDR2 LQKENI. The V and J ends lost 2 bases and 6 bases respectively, with 13 bases between them. The CDR3 length is 15 residues. The DNA for the CDR3 is TGTGCCAGCTCACCAAGAGGGGTTGAGCATGAAAAACTGTTTTTT. Residues: CASSPRGVEHEKLFF.

To note about this clonotype: Compared with germline, one end of the junction differs, possibly owing to a read error. This chain uses TRBV11-2 with TRBJ2-7, with TRBD2 matching over 8 bases. Germline loops: CDR1 SGHAT, CDR2 FQNNGV. CDR3 size: 15 residues. CDR3 amino acids: CASSLGGTSTYEQCF. The CDR3 DNA reads as TGTGCCAGCAGCTTAGGGGGGACTAGTACCTACGAGCAGTGCTTC.

The rearrangement uses TRBV6-2 or TRBV6-3 and TRBJ2-7; D is unresolved. CDR1 is MNHEY, CDR2 SVGEGT, per germline. V was pared by 10 bases and J by 6 bases, with 13 bases between. This CDR3 is 11 amino acids long. The CDR3 nucleotides read TGTGCCACCTCTCTCCGCGCCGAGCAGTACGTC. This encodes CATSLRAEQYV.

This clonotype showed up just a few times. CDR3 region: CASSLTPKGNEQFF. CDR3 coding DNA: TGTGCCAGCAGTTTGACGCCAAAGGGCAATGAGCAGTTCTTC. The rearrangement joins TRBV12-3 or TRBV12-4 to TRBJ2-1, with D unresolved. The V end was cut by 3 bases, the J end by 6 bases, with 12 bases between. The CDR3 loop spans 14 amino acids.

The V gene is TRBV5-1, the J gene TRBJ2-3, with TRBD1 as a possible D gene (5 bases). From germline, CDR1 is SGHRS and CDR2 YFSETQ. The germline V and J ends were trimmed by 0 bases and 0 bases, with 11 bases remaining between them. There are 16 residues in the CDR3. The CDR3 is CASSLGGRVSTDTQYF. CDR3 in DNA: TGCGCCAGCAGCTTGGGTGGCAGGGTGAGCACAGATACGCAGTATTTT.

Only a few counts were recorded for this clonotype. This chain connects TRBV4-1 to TRBJ2-7, with 7 bases fitting TRBD1. The CDR3 is 16 residues long. The V and J ends lost 4 bases and 0 bases, in that order; junction bases with no gene match: 9. Germline CDR1 reads MGHRA; CDR2 reads YSYEKL. CDR3 bases: TGCGCCAGCAGCCGCCTCGACAGGGAAAACTCCTACGAGCAGTACTTC. Protein sequence: CASSRLDRENSYEQYF.

This chain links TRBV4-3 with TRBJ1-4, with a possible D match to TRBD1 (5 bases). Trimming left V 4 bases short and J 3 bases short, with 12 bases between. CDR1 and CDR2 from the germline V gene are LGHNA and YSLEER. The length of the CDR3 is 15 residues. The CDR3 nucleotides are TGCGCCAGCAGCCTATCAGGGTTGCCTAATGAAAAACTGTTTTTT. Protein sequence: CASSLSGLPNEKLFF.